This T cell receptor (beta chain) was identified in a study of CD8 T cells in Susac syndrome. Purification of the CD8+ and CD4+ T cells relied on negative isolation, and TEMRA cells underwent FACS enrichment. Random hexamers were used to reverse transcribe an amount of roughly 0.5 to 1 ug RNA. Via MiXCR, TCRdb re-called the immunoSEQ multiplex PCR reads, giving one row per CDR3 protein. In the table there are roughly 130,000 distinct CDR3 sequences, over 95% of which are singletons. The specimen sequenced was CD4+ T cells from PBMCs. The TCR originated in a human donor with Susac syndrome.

The CDR3 DNA is TGCAGCGTTGTGAGCCTCAACGAGCAGTACTTC. Translation: CSVVSLNEQYF. The gene calls are TRBV29-1 and TRBJ2-7; D call uncertain. The CDR3 sequence is 11 residues long. Germline V gene sequence: CDR1 SQVTM, CDR2 ANQGSEA. V dropped 4 bases and J dropped 5 bases, with 9 bases sitting between them.